The rows below give T cell receptor beta chains drawn from one sample of a study of control samples from healthy donors and cancer patients. TCRdb's copy holds only in-frame clones and misses some; the assay was immunoSEQ multiplex PCR. Found here are roughly 170,000 clones, 85% to 90% of them singletons; the top ten hold nearly 5%. The sequencing input was blood. These receptors were collected from a woman aged 30 to 39 in good health. Each CDR3 is given with its conserved first and last residue. A D gene is named only where the DNA matches it firmly. Size is stated for part of the rows, as once, few or many counts, or as a class when the clone is expanded.

cdr3_aa | cdr3_nt | d_call | j_call | clone_size | v_call
CASSLGTNTEAFF | TGTGCCAGCAGCTTGGGGACTAACACTGAAGCTTTCTTT | . | TRBJ1-1 | . | TRBV5-5
CASSLGFQETQYF | TGTGCCAGTAGTCTTGGCTTCCAAGAGACCCAGTACTTC | . | TRBJ2-5 | . | TRBV19
CASSQVGGPGNTIYF | TGTGCCAGCAGCCAAGTTGGGGGACCTGGAAACACCATATATTTT | . | TRBJ1-3 | . | TRBV3-1/TRBV3-2
CASSQLAGNTEAFF | TGTGCCAGCAGCCAGTTAGCAGGGAACACTGAAGCTTTCTTT | . | TRBJ1-1 | . | TRBV14
CASSPTGQGTGEDYGYTF | TGTGCCAGCAGTCCGACGGGACAGGGGACGGGGGAAGACTATGGCTACACCTTC | TRBD1 | TRBJ1-2 | . | TRBV27
CASKRGGEKLFF | TGTGCCAGCAAACGCGGGGGTGAAAAACTGTTTTTT | . | TRBJ1-4 | . | TRBV6-5
CASSQRDTQYF | TGTGCCAGCAGCCAAAGGGATACGCAGTATTTT | . | TRBJ2-3 | . | TRBV11-2
CASSPREGGQETQYF | TGTGCCAGCAGCCCTAGGGAGGGCGGCCAAGAGACCCAGTACTTC | TRBD2 | TRBJ2-5 | . | TRBV5-6
CASSVGAGTSSGNTIYF | TGTGCCAGCAGCGTAGGGGCAGGGACTAGCTCTGGAAACACCATATATTTT | . | TRBJ1-3 | . | TRBV9
CASSYSTRGTGELFF | TGTGCCAGCAGTTACTCAACTAGGGGGACCGGGGAGCTGTTTTTT | . | TRBJ2-2 | . | TRBV6-5
CAISESRNDQFF | TGTGCCATCAGTGAGTCGCGAAACGATCAGTTCTTC | . | TRBJ2-1 | . | TRBV10-3
CASIGLAGGELFF | TGTGCCAGCATCGGACTAGCGGGCGGGGAGCTGTTTTTT | TRBD2 | TRBJ2-2 | . | TRBV2
CASSRAGTGDNQPQHF | TGTGCCAGTAGCCGAGCCGGGACAGGGGACAATCAGCCCCAGCATTTT | TRBD1 | TRBJ1-5 | . | TRBV19
CASRFRGLLTGYTF | TGTGCCAGCAGATTCAGGGGGCTTCTTACTGGCTACACCTTC | TRBD1 | TRBJ1-2 | . | TRBV2
CASSQDLRGYITGELFF | TGTGCCAGCAGCCAAGATTTGCGGGGGTATATAACCGGGGAGCTGTTTTTT | TRBD2 | TRBJ2-2 | . | TRBV3-1/TRBV3-2
CASSLEGAVKDTQYF | TGTGCCAGCAGCTTGGAGGGGGCAGTTAAAGATACGCAGTATTTT | TRBD1 | TRBJ2-3 | . | TRBV5-4
CASSQVDRTGAFF | TGTGCCAGCAGCCAAGTGGACCGTACGGGAGCTTTCTTT | . | TRBJ1-1 | . | TRBV4-2
CASSSAGRSTGELFF | TGTGCCAGCAGCTCCGCGGGGCGAAGCACCGGGGAGCTGTTTTTT | . | TRBJ2-2 | . | TRBV7-9
CRLADTDTQYF | TGCAGACTAGCGGACACAGATACGCAGTATTTT | TRBD2 | TRBJ2-3 | once | TRBV20-1
CASSRYGERYTF | TGTGCCTCCAGTCGGTACGGGGAGCGCTACACCTTC | . | TRBJ1-2 | few | TRBV7-8
CAITQGQRVTYNEQFF | TGTGCCATCACCCAGGGACAGAGGGTTACTTACAATGAGCAGTTCTTC | TRBD1 | TRBJ2-1 | . | TRBV10-3